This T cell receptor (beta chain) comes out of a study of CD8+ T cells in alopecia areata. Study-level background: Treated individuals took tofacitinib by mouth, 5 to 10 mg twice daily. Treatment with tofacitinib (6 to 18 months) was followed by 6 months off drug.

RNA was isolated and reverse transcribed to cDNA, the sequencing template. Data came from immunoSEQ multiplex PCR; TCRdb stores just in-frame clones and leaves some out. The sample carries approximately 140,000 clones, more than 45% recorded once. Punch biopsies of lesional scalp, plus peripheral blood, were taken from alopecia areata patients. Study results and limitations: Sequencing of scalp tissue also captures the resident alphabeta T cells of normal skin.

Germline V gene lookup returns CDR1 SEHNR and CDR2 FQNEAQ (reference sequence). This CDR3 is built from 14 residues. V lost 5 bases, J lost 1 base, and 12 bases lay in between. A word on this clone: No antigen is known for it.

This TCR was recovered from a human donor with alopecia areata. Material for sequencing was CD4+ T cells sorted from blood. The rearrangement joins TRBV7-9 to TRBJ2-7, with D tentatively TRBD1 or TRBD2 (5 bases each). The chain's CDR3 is CASSPGTISYEQYF. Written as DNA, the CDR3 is TGTGCCAGCAGCCCCGGGACCATATCCTACGAGCAGTACTTC.